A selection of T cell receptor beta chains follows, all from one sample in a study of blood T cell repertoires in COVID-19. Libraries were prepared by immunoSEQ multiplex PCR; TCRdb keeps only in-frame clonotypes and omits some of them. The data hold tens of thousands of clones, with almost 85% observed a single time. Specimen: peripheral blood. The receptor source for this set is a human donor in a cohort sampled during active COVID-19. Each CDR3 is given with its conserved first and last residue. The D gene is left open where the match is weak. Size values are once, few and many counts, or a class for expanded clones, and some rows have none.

CDR3: CASSHSSGGPYEQYF
DNA: TGCGCCAGCAGTCACTCGTCAGGGGGTCCCTACGAGCAGTACTTC
D: TRBD1
J: TRBJ2-7
size: -
V: TRBV23-1

CDR3: CASSTFWGGAYREQFF
DNA: TGTGCCAGCAGCACCTTTTGGGGGGGGGCTTATCGAGAGCAGTTCTTC
D: -
J: TRBJ2-1
size: -
V: TRBV21-1

CDR3: CASSSRGKAFF
DNA: TGTGCCAGCAGTTCCCGGGGAAAAGCTTTCTTT
D: -
J: TRBJ1-1
size: -
V: TRBV28

CDR3: CASSYDGTGNTIYF
DNA: TGTGCCAGCAGTTACGACGGGACTGGAAACACCATATATTTT
D: -
J: TRBJ1-3
size: -
V: TRBV6-5

CDR3: CARAGGGYTF
DNA: TGTGCCAGAGCAGGGGGTGGCTACACCTTC
D: TRBD1
J: TRBJ1-2
size: few
V: TRBV2

CDR3: CASSIWSTGGGYTF
DNA: TGTGCCAGTAGTATTTGGTCGACAGGGGGAGGCTACACCTTC
D: TRBD1
J: TRBJ1-2
size: -
V: TRBV19

CDR3: CATSMDRGRGNQPQHF
DNA: TGTGCCACCAGCATGGACAGGGGGCGCGGGAATCAGCCCCAGCATTTT
D: TRBD1
J: TRBJ1-5
size: -
V: TRBV15

CDR3: CASKSPAGTTNTGELFF
DNA: TGTGCCAGCAAATCGCCGGCCGGGACAACGAACACCGGGGAGCTGTTTTTT
D: -
J: TRBJ2-2
size: -
V: TRBV27

CDR3: CASSPWTSGTDTQYF
DNA: TGCGCCAGCAGCCCTTGGACTAGCGGCACAGATACGCAGTATTTT
D: TRBD2
J: TRBJ2-3
size: -
V: TRBV5-1

CDR3: CASSLVAGAGLAQYF
DNA: TGCGCCAGCAGCTTGGTGGCAGGGGCCGGGCTGGCCCAGTACTTC
D: -
J: TRBJ2-5
size: -
V: TRBV5-1

CDR3: CASSYGRLSGGGGAQYF
DNA: TGTGCCAGCAGTTATGGGCGGCTTAGCGGGGGGGGCGGCGCCCAGTACTTC
D: TRBD2
J: TRBJ2-5
size: -
V: TRBV7-2

CDR3: CASSEKERQTYSNQPQHF
DNA: TGTGCCAGCAGTGAAAAGGAAAGGCAGACATATAGCAATCAGCCCCAGCATTTT
D: -
J: TRBJ1-5
size: -
V: TRBV6-1

CDR3: CASSLVLAGVDAQYF
DNA: TGTGCCAGCAGCTTAGTACTAGCGGGGGTGGATGCGCAGTATTTT
D: TRBD2
J: TRBJ2-3
size: -
V: TRBV7-8

CDR3: CASSPGQVNTGELFF
DNA: TGTGCCAGCAGCCCGGGACAGGTTAACACCGGGGAGCTGTTTTTT
D: TRBD1
J: TRBJ2-2
size: -
V: TRBV5-4

CDR3: CAWSSSAGGPRWDEQFF
DNA: TGTGCCTGGAGTAGTTCAGCGGGGGGGCCCAGGTGGGATGAGCAGTTCTTC
D: TRBD2
J: TRBJ2-1
size: -
V: TRBV30

CDR3: CASSFDGRAYNEQFF
DNA: TGTGCCAGCAGCTTCGACGGGAGAGCCTACAATGAGCAGTTCTTC
D: -
J: TRBJ2-1
size: -
V: TRBV5-6

CDR3: CASSRGGRNTGELFF
DNA: TGTGCCAGCAGCCGCGGGGGCCGCAACACCGGGGAGCTGTTTTTT
D: -
J: TRBJ2-2
size: -
V: TRBV7-3

CDR3: CASSLGHIYEQYF
DNA: TGTGCCAGCAGCTTAGGCCACATTTACGAGCAGTACTTC
D: -
J: TRBJ2-7
size: once
V: TRBV13

CDR3: CASKEAGQIRVQPQHF
DNA: TGTGCCAGCAAAGAAGCCGGACAGATTCGGGTTCAGCCCCAGCATTTT
D: -
J: TRBJ1-5
size: -
V: TRBV28

CDR3: CASSIPQGWNEQFF
DNA: TGTGCCAGTAGTATCCCACAGGGTTGGAATGAGCAGTTCTTC
D: -
J: TRBJ2-1
size: -
V: TRBV19

CDR3: CASSKQIPGELFF
DNA: TGTGCCAGCAGCAAACAAATCCCCGGGGAGCTGTTTTTT
D: -
J: TRBJ2-2
size: -
V: TRBV11-3

CDR3: CASRRTGGDGNSPLHF
DNA: TGTGCCAGCAGGAGGACAGGGGGCGATGGTAATTCACCCCTCCACTTT
D: TRBD1
J: TRBJ1-6
size: -
V: TRBV3-1/TRBV3-2

CDR3: CASSPGTGAIQETQYF
DNA: TGCGCCAGCAGCCCCGGGACAGGAGCGATCCAAGAGACCCAGTACTTC
D: TRBD1
J: TRBJ2-5
size: -
V: TRBV5-1

CDR3: CATSTLDRVPTGGNQPQHF
DNA: TGTGCCACCAGCACCCTCGACAGGGTTCCCACGGGGGGCAATCAGCCCCAGCATTTT
D: TRBD1
J: TRBJ1-5
size: -
V: TRBV15

CDR3: CASRNTGTASFGGPNYEQYF
DNA: TGTGCCAGCAGGAACACCGGGACAGCGAGCTTCGGTGGGCCCAACTACGAGCAGTACTTC
D: TRBD1
J: TRBJ2-7
size: many
V: TRBV27

CDR3: CASSYSVLRADTQYF
DNA: TGTGCCAGCAGTTACAGCGTGCTGAGGGCAGATACGCAGTATTTT
D: -
J: TRBJ2-3
size: once
V: TRBV6-5

CDR3: CASSLFMGGQDYGYTF
DNA: TGTGCCAGCAGCTTATTTATGGGGGGGCAGGACTATGGCTACACCTTC
D: -
J: TRBJ1-2
size: -
V: TRBV7-2

CDR3: CASAPGTGTDQPQHF
DNA: TGCGCCAGCGCCCCCGGGACAGGGACAGATCAGCCCCAGCATTTT
D: TRBD1
J: TRBJ1-5
size: -
V: TRBV10-2

CDR3: CASSSSGGVTGELFF
DNA: TGTGCCAGCAGTAGTAGCGGGGGGGTCACCGGGGAGCTGTTTTTT
D: TRBD2
J: TRBJ2-2
size: -
V: TRBV2

CDR3: CASSYSGTVSYEQYF
DNA: TGTGCCAGCAGTTACTCCGGGACAGTATCCTACGAGCAGTACTTC
D: TRBD1
J: TRBJ2-7
size: -
V: TRBV6-5

CDR3: CASTPDRAYNEQFF
DNA: TGTGCCAGCACCCCGGACAGGGCCTACAATGAGCAGTTCTTC
D: TRBD1
J: TRBJ2-1
size: once
V: TRBV2

CDR3: CASSERLYTEAFF
DNA: TGTGCCAGCAGTGAGAGGCTGTACACTGAAGCTTTCTTT
D: -
J: TRBJ1-1
size: -
V: TRBV2

CDR3: CASSLGLGGSRRGELFF
DNA: TGTGCCAGCAGTTTAGGGCTTGGGGGGTCTCGCCGCGGGGAGCTGTTTTTT
D: -
J: TRBJ2-2
size: -
V: TRBV28

CDR3: CASSQGLSGNTIYF
DNA: TGTGCCAGCAGCCAAGGGCTCTCTGGAAACACCATATATTTT
D: -
J: TRBJ1-3
size: -
V: TRBV16

CDR3: CASSPPTGNTEAFF
DNA: TGTGCCAGCAGTCCGCCGACAGGCAACACTGAAGCTTTCTTT
D: -
J: TRBJ1-1
size: -
V: TRBV28

CDR3: CASSRGQTGEETQYF
DNA: TGTGCCAGCAGCCGTGGGCAGACCGGGGAAGAGACCCAGTACTTC
D: -
J: TRBJ2-5
size: -
V: TRBV7-3

CDR3: CASIGTGNSLTNYGYTF
DNA: TGTGCCAGTATCGGGACAGGGAATTCCCTCACAAACTATGGCTACACCTTC
D: TRBD1
J: TRBJ1-2
size: few
V: TRBV19

CDR3: CASRGQGRNSPLHF
DNA: TGTGCCAGCCGGGGACAGGGGAGGAATTCACCCCTCCACTTT
D: TRBD1
J: TRBJ1-6
size: -
V: TRBV14

CDR3: CASSPLATSYNEQFF
DNA: TGTGCCAGCAGCCCCCTAGCGACATCCTACAATGAGCAGTTCTTC
D: -
J: TRBJ2-1
size: -
V: TRBV5-5

CDR3: CASSFPTHSGQGRNTIYF
DNA: TGTGCCAGCAGCTTCCCGACCCACTCCGGACAGGGTAGAAACACCATATATTTT
D: TRBD1
J: TRBJ1-3
size: -
V: TRBV7-9

CDR3: CAISWTDQETQYF
DNA: TGTGCCATCAGTTGGACAGACCAAGAGACCCAGTACTTC
D: -
J: TRBJ2-5
size: -
V: TRBV10-3

CDR3: CASSLDGGNSPLHF
DNA: TGCGCCAGCAGCTTGGACGGGGGGAATTCACCCCTCCACTTT
D: -
J: TRBJ1-6
size: -
V: TRBV5-1

CDR3: CAISPREGASPLHF
DNA: TGTGCCATCAGCCCGAGGGAGGGAGCGTCACCCCTCCACTTT
D: -
J: TRBJ1-6
size: -
V: TRBV10-3

CDR3: CATSRVESRGGYTF
DNA: TGTGCCACCAGCAGAGTAGAGAGCAGGGGCGGCTACACCTTC
D: -
J: TRBJ1-2
size: -
V: TRBV15

CDR3: CASSWASGGDQYF
DNA: TGTGCCAGCAGCTGGGCTAGCGGGGGGGACCAGTACTTC
D: TRBD2
J: TRBJ2-5
size: -
V: TRBV7-3

CDR3: CASSPSMNTEAFF
DNA: TGCGCCAGCAGTCCGTCTATGAACACTGAAGCTTTCTTT
D: -
J: TRBJ1-1
size: -
V: TRBV4-1

CDR3: CASSPTGLGNQPQHF
DNA: TGTGCCAGCAGCCCGACAGGGTTAGGCAATCAGCCCCAGCATTTT
D: TRBD1
J: TRBJ1-5
size: -
V: TRBV28

CDR3: CSVAGTYEQYF
DNA: TGCAGCGTCGCGGGGACCTACGAGCAGTACTTC
D: -
J: TRBJ2-7
size: -
V: TRBV29-1

CDR3: CASSFAGDSTEAFF
DNA: TGTGCCAGCAGTTTTGCAGGGGATTCCACTGAAGCTTTCTTT
D: -
J: TRBJ1-1
size: -
V: TRBV27

CDR3: CASSPMRGFFTEAFF
DNA: TGTGCCAGCTCACCGATGCGGGGTTTCTTTACTGAAGCTTTCTTT
D: -
J: TRBJ1-1
size: -
V: TRBV18